The clone carrying this T cell receptor (beta chain) was seen only a few times. This record belongs to a study of cytomegalovirus exposure and HLA in healthy donors. Here immunoSEQ multiplex PCR was the method, and the copy in TCRdb shows in-frame clones only, minus some. The sample includes roughly 150,000 clones, about 82% seen only once; the top ten take approximately 2.4%. The CDR3 totals 16 residues. Germline V gives CDR1 MDHEN, CDR2 SYDVKM. The V gene lost 6 bases and the J gene lost 1 base, with 19 bases spanning the gap. What was sequenced was PBMCs. The gene calls are TRBV28 and TRBJ2-7, with D perhaps TRBD1 (5 bases). The source is a man aged 25 to 40 in good health and CMV-seropositive. CDR3 DNA: TGTGCCAGCAGAACCCTGCAGGGCAGGAGATCCTACGAGCAGTACTTC. Translation gives CASRTLQGRRSYEQYF.